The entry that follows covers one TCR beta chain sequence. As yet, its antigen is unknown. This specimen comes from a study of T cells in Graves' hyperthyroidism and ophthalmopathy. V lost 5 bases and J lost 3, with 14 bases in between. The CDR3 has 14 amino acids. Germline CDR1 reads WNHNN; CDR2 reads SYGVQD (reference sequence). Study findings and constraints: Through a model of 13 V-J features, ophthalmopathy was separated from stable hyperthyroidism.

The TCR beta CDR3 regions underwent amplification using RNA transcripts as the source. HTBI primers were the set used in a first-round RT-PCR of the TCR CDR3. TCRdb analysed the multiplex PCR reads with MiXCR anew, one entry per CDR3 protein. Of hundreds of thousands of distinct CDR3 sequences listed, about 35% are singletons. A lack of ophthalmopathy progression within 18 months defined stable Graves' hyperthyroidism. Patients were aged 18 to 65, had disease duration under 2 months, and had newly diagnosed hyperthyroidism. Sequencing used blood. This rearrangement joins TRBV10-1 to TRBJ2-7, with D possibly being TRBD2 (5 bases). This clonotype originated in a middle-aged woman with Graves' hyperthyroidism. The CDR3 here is CASSRHTEGYEQYF. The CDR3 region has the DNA TGCGCCAGCAGTAGACATACCGAGGGCTACGAGCAGTACTTC.